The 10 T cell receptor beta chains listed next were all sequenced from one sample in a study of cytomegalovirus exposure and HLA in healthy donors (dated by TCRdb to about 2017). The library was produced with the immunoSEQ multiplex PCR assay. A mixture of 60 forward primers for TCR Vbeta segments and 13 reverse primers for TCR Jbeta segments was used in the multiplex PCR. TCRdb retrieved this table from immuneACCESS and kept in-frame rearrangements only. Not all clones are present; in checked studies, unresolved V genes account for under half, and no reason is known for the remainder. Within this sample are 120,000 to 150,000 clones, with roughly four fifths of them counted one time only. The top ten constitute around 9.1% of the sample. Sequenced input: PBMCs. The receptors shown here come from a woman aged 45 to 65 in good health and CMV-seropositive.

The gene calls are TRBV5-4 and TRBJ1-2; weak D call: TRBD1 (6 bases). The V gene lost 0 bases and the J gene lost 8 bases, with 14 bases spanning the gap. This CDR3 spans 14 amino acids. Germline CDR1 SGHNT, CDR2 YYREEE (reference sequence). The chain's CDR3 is CASSLEVGAGGYTF. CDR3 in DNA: TGTGCCAGCAGCTTGGAGGTGGGGGCTGGGGGCTACACCTTC.

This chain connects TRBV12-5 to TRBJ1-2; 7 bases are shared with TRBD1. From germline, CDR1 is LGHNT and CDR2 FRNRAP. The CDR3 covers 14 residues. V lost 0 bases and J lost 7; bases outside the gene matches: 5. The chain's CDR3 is CASGLVRGGCGYTF. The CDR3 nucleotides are TGTGCTAGTGGTTTGGTAAGAGGGGGCTGTGGCTACACCTTC.

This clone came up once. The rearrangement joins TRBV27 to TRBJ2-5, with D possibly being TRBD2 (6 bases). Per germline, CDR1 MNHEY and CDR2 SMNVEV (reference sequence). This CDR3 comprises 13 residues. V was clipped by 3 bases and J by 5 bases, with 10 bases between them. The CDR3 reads CASSLGLGETQYF. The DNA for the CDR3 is TGTGCCAGCAGTTTGGGACTCGGGGAGACCCAGTACTTC.

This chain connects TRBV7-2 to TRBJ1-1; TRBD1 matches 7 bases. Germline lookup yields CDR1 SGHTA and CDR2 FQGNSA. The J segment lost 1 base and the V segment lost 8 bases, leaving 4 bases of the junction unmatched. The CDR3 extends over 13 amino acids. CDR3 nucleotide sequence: TGTGCCAGCTACCGGGACAGGAACACTGAAGCTTTCTTT. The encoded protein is CASYRDRNTEAFF.

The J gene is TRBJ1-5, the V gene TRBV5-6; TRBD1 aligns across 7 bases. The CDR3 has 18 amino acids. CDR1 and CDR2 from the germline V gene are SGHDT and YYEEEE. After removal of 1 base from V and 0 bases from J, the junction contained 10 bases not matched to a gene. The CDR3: CASSLTGDWFYSNQPQHF. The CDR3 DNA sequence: TGTGCCAGCAGCTTGACAGGGGATTGGTTCTATAGCAATCAGCCCCAGCATTTT.

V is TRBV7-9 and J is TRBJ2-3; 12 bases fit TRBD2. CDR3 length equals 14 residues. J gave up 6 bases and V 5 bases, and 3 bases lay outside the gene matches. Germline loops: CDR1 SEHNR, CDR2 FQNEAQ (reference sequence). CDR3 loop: CASSPLAGGDTQYF. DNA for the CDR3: TGTGCCAGCAGCCCTCTAGCGGGGGGGGATACGCAGTATTTT.

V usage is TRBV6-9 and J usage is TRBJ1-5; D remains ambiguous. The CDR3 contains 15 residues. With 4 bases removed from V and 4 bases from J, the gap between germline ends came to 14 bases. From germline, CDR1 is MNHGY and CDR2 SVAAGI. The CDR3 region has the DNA TGTGCCAGCAGTTTCTCGATTGGCGGTAATCAGCCCCAGCATTTT. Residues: CASSFSIGGNQPQHF.

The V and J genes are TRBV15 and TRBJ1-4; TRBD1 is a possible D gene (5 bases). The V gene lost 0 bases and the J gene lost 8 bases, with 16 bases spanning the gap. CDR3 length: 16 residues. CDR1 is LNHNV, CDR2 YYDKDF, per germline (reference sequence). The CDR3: CATSRDLGEVNEKLFF. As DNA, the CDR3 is TGTGCCACCAGCAGAGATCTGGGGGAGGTGAACGAAAAACTGTTTTTT.

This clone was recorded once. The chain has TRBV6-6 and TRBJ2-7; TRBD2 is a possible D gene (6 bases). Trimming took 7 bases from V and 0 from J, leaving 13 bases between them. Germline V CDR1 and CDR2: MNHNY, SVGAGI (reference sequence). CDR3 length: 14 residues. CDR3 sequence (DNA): TGTGCCAGCACCCTCGACGGGAGCTCCTACGAGCAGTACTTC. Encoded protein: CASTLDGSSYEQYF.

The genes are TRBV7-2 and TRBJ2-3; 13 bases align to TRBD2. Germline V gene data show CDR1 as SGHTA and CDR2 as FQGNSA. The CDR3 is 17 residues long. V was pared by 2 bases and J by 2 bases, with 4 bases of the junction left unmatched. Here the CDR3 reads CASSLQTSGGFTDTQYF. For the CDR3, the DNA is TGTGCCAGCAGCTTACAGACTAGCGGGGGGTTCACAGATACGCAGTATTTT.